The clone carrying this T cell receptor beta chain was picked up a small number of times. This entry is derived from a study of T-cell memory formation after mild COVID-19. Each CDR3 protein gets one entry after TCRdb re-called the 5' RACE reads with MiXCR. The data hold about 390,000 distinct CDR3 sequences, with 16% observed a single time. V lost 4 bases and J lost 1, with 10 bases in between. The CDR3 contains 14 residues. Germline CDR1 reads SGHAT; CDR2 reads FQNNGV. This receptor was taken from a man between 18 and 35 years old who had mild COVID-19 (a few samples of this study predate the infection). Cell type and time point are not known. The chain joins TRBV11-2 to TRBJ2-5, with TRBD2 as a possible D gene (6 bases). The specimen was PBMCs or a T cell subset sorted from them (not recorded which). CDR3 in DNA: TGTGCCAGCAGCTCCTGGACTACCCAAGAGACCCAGTACTTC. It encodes CASSSWTTQETQYF.